This passage covers 21 T cell receptor beta chains from one sample sequenced in a study of shared clonotypes between healthy human individuals. The naive CD8 population came from CD45RO-negative cells selected for CCR7, without terminally differentiated effector memory CD45RA+ cells. Profiled with immunoSEQ multiplex PCR; TCRdb holds only in-frame clones, not every one. The sample lists nearly 2 million clones, about 95% seen once, with less than 1.5% in the top ten. The sequenced material came from naive CD8+ T cells sorted from blood. The receptor source for this set is a man between 18 and 35 years old in good health.

This clone occurred a few times. The CDR3 reads CASSPDREWYGYTF. The CDR3 nucleotides read TGTGCCAGCAGCCCAGACAGGGAATGGTATGGCTACACCTTC. The genes are TRBV7-3 and TRBJ1-2, with 7 positions matching TRBD1. CDR1 and CDR2 (germline): SGHTA, FQGTGA. The V and J ends lost 5 bases and 5 bases, in that order; junction bases with no gene match: 8. CDR3 length equals 14 residues.

The chain is built from TRBV30 and TRBJ2-7, with 9 bases that match TRBD1. Unmatched junction bases numbered 10, after V lost 0 bases and J lost 7 bases. The CDR3 consists of 15 residues. Germline V gene lookup returns CDR1 GTSNPN and CDR2 SVGIG (reference sequence). The CDR3 region has the DNA TGTGCCTGGAGTGTAAAACAGGGGGCGCTTCAGGAGCAGTACTTC. Translation: CAWSVKQGALQEQYF.

This clone was detected only a few times. The V gene is TRBV19, the J gene TRBJ2-7, with D perhaps being TRBD1 or TRBD2 (6 bases each). This CDR3 comprises 13 residues. Germline CDR1 LNHDA, CDR2 SQIVND (reference sequence). Trimming pared 7 bases from V and 4 bases from J, leaving 14 bases between. The CDR3 sequence: CASKPGEAYEQYF. The CDR3 DNA reads as TGTGCCAGTAAGCCAGGGGAGGCTTACGAGCAGTACTTC. Based on the CDR3 plus reference TRBV19 and TRBJ2-7, the full variable domain is DGGITQSPKYLFRKEGQNVTLSCEQNLNHDAMYWYRQDPGQGLRLIYYSQIVNDFQKGDIAEGYSVSREKKESFPLTVTSAQKNPTAFYLCASKPGEAYEQYFGPGTRLTVT.

This clone showed up just once. The chain recombines TRBV19 with TRBJ2-7; D might be TRBD1 or TRBD2, each matching 5 bases. The CDR3 runs to 13 residues. Germline CDR1 LNHDA, CDR2 SQIVND (reference sequence). V was clipped by 4 bases and J by 5 bases, with 12 bases between them. The CDR3 here is CASSRLGVDEQYF. CDR3 sequence (DNA): TGTGCCAGTAGTAGACTGGGGGTCGACGAGCAGTACTTC. The full variable domain, rest sourced from reference TRBV19 and TRBJ2-7, is DGGITQSPKYLFRKEGQNVTLSCEQNLNHDAMYWYRQDPGQGLRLIYYSQIVNDFQKGDIAEGYSVSREKKESFPLTVTSAQKNPTAFYLCASSRLGVDEQYFGPGTRLTVT.

In its sample, this clone was seen once. The CDR3 nucleotides are TGTGCCAGCAGCTCAACAACAGGGGGAGCCTACGAGCAGTACTTC. As protein: CASSSTTGGAYEQYF. The J gene is TRBJ2-7, the V gene TRBV7-9; 8 nucleotides align to TRBD1. The CDR3 contains 15 residues. The junction had 7 bases not matched to a gene; V was cut back by 4 bases and J by 2 bases. Germline V gene data show CDR1 as SEHNR and CDR2 as FQNEAQ (reference sequence).

The chain has TRBV2 and TRBJ2-6; D not certain. CDR3 length: 16 amino acids. V was trimmed by 3 bases and J by 1 base, leaving 10 bases between them. In germline, CDR1 is SNHLY, CDR2 FYNNEI. The CDR3: CASSDPGGSGANVLTF. The CDR3 DNA sequence: TGTGCCAGCAGTGACCCCGGTGGTTCTGGGGCCAACGTCCTGACTTTC. Together with reference TRBV2 and TRBJ2-6, the CDR3 gives the full variable domain: EPEVTQTPSHQVTQMGQEVILRCVPISNHLYFYWYRQILGQKVEFLVSFYNNEISEKSEIFDDQFSVERPDGSNFTLKIRSTKLEDSAMYFCASSDPGGSGANVLTFGAGSRLTVL.

The CDR3 DNA follows: TGCGCCAGCAGCTTGGAACGTTGGGACACTGAAGCTTTCTTT. Translated: CASSLERWDTEAFF. The V call is TRBV5-1, the J call TRBJ1-1, with D unresolved. This CDR3 is 14 amino acids long. Germline-derived CDR1 and CDR2 are SGHRS and YFSETQ. The germline V and J ends were trimmed by 0 bases and 3 bases, with 9 bases remaining between them.

As regards this clone: The sample has other DNA sequences that encode this CDR3 too. The rearrangement uses TRBV18 and TRBJ1-5; D ambiguous. V was cut by 2 bases and J by 1 base, with 3 bases left in between. The CDR3 runs 13 residues. CDR1 is KGHSH, CDR2 LQKENI, per germline. The CDR3 coding sequence is TGTGCCAGCTCACCAGACAGCAATCAGCCCCAGCATTTT. Translated: CASSPDSNQPQHF. Full variable domain (outside the CDR3, taken from reference TRBV18 and TRBJ1-5): NAGVMQNPRHLVRRRGQEARLRCSPMKGHSHVYWYRQLPEEGLKFMVYLQKENIIDESGMPKERFSAEFPKEGPSILRIQQVVRGDSAAYFCASSPDSNQPQHFGDGTRLSIL.

The V gene is TRBV6-5, the J gene TRBJ2-2; 10 bases agree with TRBD2. CDR3 size: 15 residues. V gave up 10 bases and J gave up 3 bases; unmatched junction bases: 8. Germline CDR1 reads MNHEY; CDR2 reads SVGAGI. The CDR3 is CATRLSGGYTGELFF. CDR3 nucleotides: TGTGCCACACGGCTTAGCGGGGGGTACACCGGGGAGCTGTTTTTT.

The chain has TRBV11-2 and TRBJ2-6; weak D call: TRBD2 (5 bases). The CDR3 contains 18 residues. Germline loops: CDR1 SGHAT, CDR2 FQNNGV. V shed 3 bases and J shed 1 base, with 16 bases lying between them. CDR3 DNA sequence: TGTGCCAGCAGCTTCATACTTCTCGGGGTATCTGGGGCCAACGTCCTGACTTTC. Translation: CASSFILLGVSGANVLTF.

CDR3 sequence: CASSLGLYEDIQYF. Written as DNA, the CDR3 is TGCGCCAGCAGCTTAGGTTTATATGAGGACATTCAGTACTTC. The rearrangement links TRBV5-1 to TRBJ2-4; no clear D gene. Per germline, CDR1 SGHRS and CDR2 YFSETQ. Deletions cut 2 bases from V and 8 bases from J, with 14 bases between. The CDR3 loop spans 14 amino acids.

This clone is a singleton in its sample. This rearrangement joins TRBV7-9 to TRBJ1-5, with a tentative D call TRBD1 (5 bases). With 0 bases removed from V and 0 bases from J, the gap between germline ends came to 9 bases. From germline, CDR1 is SEHNR and CDR2 FQNEAQ (reference sequence). The CDR3 runs to 16 residues. The CDR3 here is CASSLATDYSNQPQHF. The CDR3, as DNA: TGTGCCAGCAGCTTAGCGACAGATTATAGCAATCAGCCCCAGCATTTT.

This clone was seen a handful of times. Distinct nucleotide sequences in the sample also encode this CDR3. V usage is TRBV4-3 and J usage is TRBJ2-7, with D possibly TRBD2 on 5 matching bases. Germline CDR1 is LGHNA and CDR2 is YSLEER. The CDR3 is 13 residues long. V was shortened by 0 bases and J by 3 bases, with 6 bases between the two germline ends. The CDR3 DNA is TGCGCCAGCAGCCAAGAGGCGGGCTACGAGCAGTACTTC. Protein product: CASSQEAGYEQYF.

The J gene is TRBJ2-3, the V gene TRBV28, with TRBD1 matching over 7 bases. This CDR3 has 15 residues. V shed 7 bases, J shed 0 bases, and the junction held 7 bases outside the gene matches. Germline CDR1 and CDR2: MDHEN and SYDVKM. The CDR3 nucleotides read TGTGCCAGCACCCCGACAGGGATAAGCACAGATACGCAGTATTTT. Its translation: CASTPTGISTDTQYF. Full variable domain (remainder filled in from reference TRBV28 and TRBJ2-3): DVKVTQSSRYLVKRTGEKVFLECVQDMDHENMFWYRQDPGLGLRLIYFSYDVKMKEKGDIPEGYSVSREKKERFSLILESASTNQTSMYLCASTPTGISTDTQYFGPGTRLTVL.

The V and J genes are TRBV5-8 and TRBJ2-5; possibly TRBD2 for D (6 bases). Germline CDR1 SGHTS, CDR2 YDEGEE. Trimming took off 3 bases at V and 5 bases at J, with 20 bases between the two ends. The CDR3 extends over 16 amino acids. CDR3 amino acids: CASSSWTGGVEETQYF. The CDR3 DNA follows: TGTGCCAGCAGCTCCTGGACCGGCGGGGTTGAGGAGACCCAGTACTTC.

The chain links TRBV27 to TRBJ1-1; possibly TRBD1 for D (5 bases). CDR3 size: 15 residues. Germline CDR1 reads MNHEY; CDR2 reads SMNVEV (reference sequence). Between the trimmed V and J ends, which lost 5 bases and 4 bases, there was a span of 17 bases. CDR3 amino acids: CASSIISTGSTEAFF. In DNA, the CDR3 is TGTGCCAGCAGTATCATTTCAACAGGTAGCACTGAAGCTTTCTTT.

The chain combines TRBV5-1 with TRBJ2-7, with TRBD1 as a possible D gene (5 bases). CDR1 is SGHRS, CDR2 YFSETQ, per germline. Trimming took off 7 bases at V and 6 bases at J, with 14 bases between the two ends. This CDR3 spans 12 amino acids. CDR3 loop: CASGAPGIEQYF. The CDR3 region has the DNA TGCGCCAGCGGGGCCCCGGGCATCGAGCAGTACTTC.

The rearrangement joins TRBV9 to TRBJ2-7; D perhaps matches TRBD2 (6 bases). The V and J ends lost 6 bases and 5 bases respectively, with 21 bases between them. The CDR3 spans 15 residues. CDR1 and CDR2 (germline): SGDLS, YYNGEE. CDR3 loop: CASNLDGGPGNEQYF. For the CDR3, the DNA is TGTGCCAGCAACCTGGACGGGGGACCGGGGAACGAGCAGTACTTC.

The rearrangement uses TRBV29-1 and TRBJ2-1; D is ambiguous. With 0 bases removed from V and 4 bases from J, the gap between germline ends came to 10 bases. Germline assignment: CDR1 SQVTM and CDR2 ANQGSEA. The CDR3 is 14 amino acids. CDR3 protein: CSVEERAEYNEQFF. The CDR3 DNA follows: TGCAGCGTTGAAGAAAGGGCAGAGTACAATGAGCAGTTCTTC.

The chain carries TRBV15 and TRBJ2-1; D is possibly TRBD2 (5 bases). This CDR3 is 15 amino acids long. The germline V gene encodes CDR1 LNHNV and CDR2 YYDKDF (reference sequence). V was trimmed by 8 bases and J by 0 bases, leaving 14 bases between them. This CDR3 reads CATQKRKSSYNEQFF. CDR3 nucleotides: TGTGCCACCCAAAAGCGGAAGAGCTCCTACAATGAGCAGTTCTTC.

V and J are TRBV14 and TRBJ1-1; no firm D call. The ends were cut back, 1 base at V and 0 bases at J, with 12 bases in the middle. The CDR3 is 16 residues long. Germline values: CDR1 SGHDN, CDR2 FVKESK. This CDR3 reads CASSQGLGSMNTEAFF. CDR3 bases: TGTGCCAGCAGCCAAGGGTTAGGCAGCATGAACACTGAAGCTTTCTTT.